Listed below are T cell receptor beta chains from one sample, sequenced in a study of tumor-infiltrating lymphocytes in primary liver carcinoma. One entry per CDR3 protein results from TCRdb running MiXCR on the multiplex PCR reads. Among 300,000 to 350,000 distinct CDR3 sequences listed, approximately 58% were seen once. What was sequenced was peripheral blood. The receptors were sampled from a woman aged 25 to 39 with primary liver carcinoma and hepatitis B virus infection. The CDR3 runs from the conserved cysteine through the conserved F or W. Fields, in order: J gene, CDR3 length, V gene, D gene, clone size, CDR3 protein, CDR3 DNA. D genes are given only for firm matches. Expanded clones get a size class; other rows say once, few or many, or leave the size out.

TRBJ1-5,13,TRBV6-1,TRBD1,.,CVSRGTGLQPQHF,TGTGTCAGCCGGGGGACAGGGCTACAGCCCCAGCATTTT
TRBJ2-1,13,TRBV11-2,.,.,CASSLGNYNVQFF,TGTGCCAGCAGCTTAGGGAACTACAATGTACAGTTCTTC
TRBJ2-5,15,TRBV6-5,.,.,CASSYSILPQETQYF,TGTGCCAGCAGTTACTCGATCTTACCCCAAGAGACCCAGTACTTC
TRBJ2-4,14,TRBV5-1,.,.,CASSPGTSLDIQYF,TGCGCCAGCAGCCCGGGGACATCTTTAGACATTCAGTACTTC
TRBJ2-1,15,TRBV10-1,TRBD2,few,CASSESALAGVEQFF,TGCGCCAGCAGTGAGTCCGCCCTAGCGGGGGTTGAGCAGTTCTTC
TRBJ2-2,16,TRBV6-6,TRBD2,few,CASSYGLGLDTGELFF,TGTGCCAGCAGTTATGGACTAGGGTTGGACACCGGGGAGCTGTTTTTT
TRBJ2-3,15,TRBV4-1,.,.,CASSQVSGSTDTQYF,TGCGCCAGCAGCCAAGTAAGCGGTAGCACAGATACGCAGTATTTT
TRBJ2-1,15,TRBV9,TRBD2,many,CASSVTSGRKGEQFF,TGTGCCAGCAGCGTGACTAGCGGGAGGAAGGGTGAGCAGTTCTTC
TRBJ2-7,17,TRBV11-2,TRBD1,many,CASSLGAGTAKSYEQYF,TGTGCCAGCAGCTTAGGAGCCGGGACAGCGAAATCCTACGAGCAGTACTTC
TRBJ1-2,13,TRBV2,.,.,CASSGDTVGGYTF,TGTGCCAGCAGTGGGGACACGGTTGGCGGCTACACCTTT
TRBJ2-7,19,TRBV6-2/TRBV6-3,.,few,CASSPSSAGPFSPAYEQYF,TGTGCCAGCAGTCCCTCATCGGCAGGGCCCTTTTCTCCTGCCTACGAGCAGTACTTC
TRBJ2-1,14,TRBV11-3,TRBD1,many,CASSFGTGWDEQFF,TGTGCCAGCAGCTTCGGGACAGGGTGGGATGAGCAGTTCTTC
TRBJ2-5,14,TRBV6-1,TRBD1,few,CASNLDRNKETQYF,TGTGCCAGCAATTTGGACAGGAATAAAGAGACCCAGTACTTC
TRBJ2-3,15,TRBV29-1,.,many,CSVELWGSTTDTQYF,TGCAGCGTCGAACTATGGGGGAGTACCACAGATACGCAGTATTTT
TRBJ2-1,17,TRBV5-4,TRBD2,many,CASSWTGSGRIYNEQFF,TGTGCCAGCAGCTGGACCGGAAGCGGGAGGATTTACAATGAGCAGTTCTTC
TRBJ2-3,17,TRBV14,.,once,CASSQDRRGLSIDTQYF,TGTGCCAGCAGCCAAGATCGGAGAGGGCTAAGCATAGATACGCAGTATTTT
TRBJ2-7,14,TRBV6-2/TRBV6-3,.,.,CASSYSEPTYEQYF,TGTGCCAGCAGTTACTCGGAACCAACCTACGAGCAGTACTTC
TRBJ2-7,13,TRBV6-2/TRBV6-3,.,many,CATCVAGPYEQYF,TGTGCCACCTGCGTGGCGGGACCTTACGAGCAGTACTTC
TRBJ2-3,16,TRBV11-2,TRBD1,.,CTSSLGQGVFADTQYF,TGTACCAGCAGCCTAGGACAGGGTGTTTTTGCAGATACGCAGTATTTT
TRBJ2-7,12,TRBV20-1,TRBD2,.,CSAPRGRYEQYF,TGCAGTGCTCCTCGCGGGAGGTACGAGCAGTACTTC
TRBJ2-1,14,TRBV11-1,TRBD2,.,CVSSGIQAWGKQFF,TGTGTCAGCAGCGGGATCCAAGCATGGGGTAAGCAGTTCTTC
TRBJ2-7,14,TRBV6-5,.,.,CASSLSTGANEQYF,TGTGCCAGCAGCCTCTCGACAGGAGCAAACGAGCAGTACTTC
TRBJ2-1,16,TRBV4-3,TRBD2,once,CASSQDHGRPNNEQFF,TGCGCCAGCAGCCAAGATCACGGGAGGCCAAACAATGAGCAGTTCTTC
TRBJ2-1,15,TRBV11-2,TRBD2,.,CASSLGPAGGYEQFF,TGTGCCAGCAGCTTAGGCCCAGCGGGAGGGTATGAGCAATTCTTC
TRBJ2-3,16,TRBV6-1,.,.,CASMMGPPSPTDTQYF,TGTGCCAGTATGATGGGCCCTCCTAGCCCCACAGATACGCAGTATTTT
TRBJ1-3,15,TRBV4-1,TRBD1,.,CASSQIGQGQDTIYF,TGCGCCAGCAGCCAGATTGGACAGGGCCAAGACACCATATATTTT
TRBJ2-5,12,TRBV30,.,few,CAWSVSRGTQYF,TGTGCCTGGAGTGTGAGCCGGGGGACCCAGTACTTC
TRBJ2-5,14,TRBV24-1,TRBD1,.,CATSEHQGDETQYF,TGTGCCACCAGTGAACACCAGGGGGACGAGACCCAGTACTTC
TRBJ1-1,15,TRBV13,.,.,CASTLGPTLNTEAFF,TGTGCCAGCACCTTGGGACCGACTCTGAACACTGAAGCTTTCTTT
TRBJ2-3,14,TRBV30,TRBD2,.,CALTSGRDGGTQYF,TGTGCCTTAACTAGCGGGCGAGACGGAGGTACGCAGTATTTT
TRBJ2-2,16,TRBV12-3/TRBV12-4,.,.,CASSPRASESYGELFF,TGTGCCAGCAGTCCACGGGCCAGCGAGAGTTACGGGGAGCTGTTTTTT
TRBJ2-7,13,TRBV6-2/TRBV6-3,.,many,CASTNMLTYEQYF,TGTGCCAGCACCAACATGCTAACCTACGAGCAGTACTTC
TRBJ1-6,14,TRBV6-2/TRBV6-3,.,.,CASRPWTDNSPLHF,TGTGCCAGCCGACCCTGGACGGATAATTCACCCCTCCACTTT
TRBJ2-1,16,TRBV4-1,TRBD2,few,CASSQEGSGSWNEQFF,TGCGCCAGCAGCCAAGAGGGTAGCGGGAGTTGGAATGAGCAGTTCTTC
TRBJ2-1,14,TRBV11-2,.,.,CASSLAGTFNERFF,TGTGCCAGCAGCTTAGCGGGAACTTTCAATGAGCGGTTCTTC
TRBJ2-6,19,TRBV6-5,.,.,CASSYSTYGEVAGANVLTF,TGTGCCAGCAGTTACTCGACTTACGGGGAGGTAGCTGGGGCCAACGTCCTGACTTTC
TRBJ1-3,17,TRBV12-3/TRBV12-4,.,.,CASSARRGNIPTHTIYF,TGTGCCAGCAGTGCTCGTCGGGGGAACATCCCTACTCACACCATATATTTT
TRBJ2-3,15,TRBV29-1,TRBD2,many,CSVARLAGGGNTQYF,TGCAGCGTGGCGAGACTAGCGGGAGGCGGGAATACGCAGTATTTT
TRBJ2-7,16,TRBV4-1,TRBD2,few,CANSQVLAGASYEQYF,TGCGCCAACAGTCAAGTTCTAGCGGGGGCCTCCTACGAGCAGTACTTC
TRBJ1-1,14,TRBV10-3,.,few,CTIQGGGVNTEAFF,TGTACCATCCAAGGGGGAGGAGTGAACACTGAAGCTTTCTTT
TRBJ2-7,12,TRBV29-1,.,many,CSVLVGSYEQYF,TGCAGCGTTTTAGTTGGCTCCTACGAGCAGTACTTC
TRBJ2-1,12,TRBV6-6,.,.,CASAFFDQEQFF,TGTGCCAGCGCCTTTTTCGACCAGGAGCAGTTCTTC
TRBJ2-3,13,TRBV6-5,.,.,CASSLQCTDTQYF,TGTGCCAGCAGTCTCCAGTGCACAGATACGCAGTATTTT
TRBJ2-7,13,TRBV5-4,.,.,CASSLGLPGGQYF,TGTGCCAGTAGCTTGGGGCTGCCAGGCGGGCAGTACTTC
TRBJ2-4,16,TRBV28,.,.,CASSLPFGWGEDIQYF,TGTGCCAGCAGTTTACCCTTTGGTTGGGGGGAGGACATTCAGTACTTC
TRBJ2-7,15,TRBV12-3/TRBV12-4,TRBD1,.,CASRGDRGYSYEQYF,TGTGCCAGCAGGGGAGACAGGGGGTACTCCTACGAGCAGTACTTC
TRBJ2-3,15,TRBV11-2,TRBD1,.,CVNSLRGPGTDTQYF,TGTGTCAACAGCTTAAGGGGGCCGGGCACAGATACGCAGTATTTT
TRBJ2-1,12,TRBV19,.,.,CASSGRDNEQFF,TGTGCCAGTAGTGGACGTGACAATGAGCAGTTCTTC
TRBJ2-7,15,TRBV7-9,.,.,CASSSQLFGGYEQYF,TGTGCCAGCAGCTCCCAACTCTTCGGGGGCTACGAACAGTACTTC
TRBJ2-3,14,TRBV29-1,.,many,CSTRQGFSTDTQYF,TGCAGCACCCGTCAGGGGTTTAGCACAGATACGCAGTATTTT
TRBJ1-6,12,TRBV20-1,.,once,CSASPTVTPLHF,TGCAGTGCTAGTCCGACAGTAACACCCCTCCACTTT
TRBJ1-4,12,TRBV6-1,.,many,CASRERDEKLFF,TGTGCCAGCAGAGAAAGGGATGAAAAACTGTTTTTT
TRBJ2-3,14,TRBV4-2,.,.,CASSQMGDGNTQYF,TGTGCCAGCAGCCAAATGGGGGACGGAAATACGCAATATTTT
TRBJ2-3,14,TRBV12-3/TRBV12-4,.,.,CASRPGCSTDTQYF,TGTGCCAGCAGACCTGGCTGTAGCACAGATACGCAGTATTTT
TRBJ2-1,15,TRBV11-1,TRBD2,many,CASRVAGGNHNEQFF,TGTGCCAGCAGAGTAGCGGGAGGGAACCACAATGAGCAGTTCTTC
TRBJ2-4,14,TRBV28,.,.,CASSLALGLDIQYF,TGTGCCAGCAGTTTAGCGTTAGGTCTGGACATTCAGTACTTC
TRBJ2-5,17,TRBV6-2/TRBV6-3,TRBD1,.,CASSYSWTGGSRDTQYF,TGTGCCAGCAGTTACTCGTGGACAGGGGGAAGTCGAGATACCCAGTACTTC
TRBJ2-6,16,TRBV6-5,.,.,CANSYSWDSGANVLTF,TGTGCCAACAGTTACTCCTGGGACTCTGGGGCCAACGTCCTGACTTTC